The clone carrying this TCR beta chain has just a few counts. This record belongs to a study of blood T cells in healthy people across ages. It was with a sample-barcoded 5' primer and a J-beta primer mix that a second PCR of roughly 7 to 11 cycles was run. TCRdb re-called the 5' RACE reads through MiXCR, storing one row per CDR3 protein. The data show 800,000 to 900,000 distinct CDR3 sequences, with roughly 60% seen just once and about a quarter held by the top ten. The ends were cut back, 2 bases at V and 1 base at J, with 7 bases in the middle. The CDR3 loop spans 15 amino acids. Germline V gene data show CDR1 as SGHDT and CDR2 as YYEEEE.

The sequence derives from a man aged 25 to 45 in good health. This chain links TRBV5-6 with TRBJ2-6, with no clear D. The sample comprised blood. CDR3 DNA: TGTGCCAGCAGCTTCGGCGATTCTGGGGCCAACGTCCTGACTTTC. This gives the protein CASSFGDSGANVLTF.